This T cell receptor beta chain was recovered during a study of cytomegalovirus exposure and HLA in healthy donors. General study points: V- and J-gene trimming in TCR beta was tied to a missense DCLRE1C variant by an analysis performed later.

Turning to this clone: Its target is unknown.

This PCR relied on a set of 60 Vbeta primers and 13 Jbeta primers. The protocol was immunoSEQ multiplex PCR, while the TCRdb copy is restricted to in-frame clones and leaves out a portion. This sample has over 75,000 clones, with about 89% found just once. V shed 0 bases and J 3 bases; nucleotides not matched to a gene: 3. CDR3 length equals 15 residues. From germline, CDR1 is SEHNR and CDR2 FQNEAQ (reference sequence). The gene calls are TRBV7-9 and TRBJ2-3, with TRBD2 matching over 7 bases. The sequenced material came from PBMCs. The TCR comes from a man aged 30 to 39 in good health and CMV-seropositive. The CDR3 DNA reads TGTGCCAGCAGCTTAGCGGGAGGGCCGACAGATACGCAGTATTTT. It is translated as CASSLAGGPTDTQYF.